This T cell receptor (beta chain) came from a study of T cell responses to AZD1222 COVID-19 vaccine. The study, taken as a whole, reports: An increase in Spike-specific TCR breadth and depth was observed after two AZD1222 doses. Vaccine-related CD4 TCRs covered spike, predominating at 160-218 and 743-854. The study reported that nearly half of spike-specific TCRs target unmutated variant regions.

Data came from immunoSEQ multiplex PCR; TCRdb stores just in-frame clones and leaves some out. This table holds about 190,000 clones, almost 95% found once. The CDR3 is made up of 13 amino acids. J was trimmed by 8 bases and V by 7 bases; bases with no gene match: 11. Germline assignment: CDR1 MNHEY and CDR2 SMNVEV (reference sequence). Regarding this clone: The antigen remains undetermined.

The chain recombines TRBV27 with TRBJ2-7; 7 bases fit TRBD1. The source of this sequence is an adult in good health. Specimen: peripheral blood, collected on day 0 of AZD1222 vaccination. CDR3 sequence: CASNKTGSRKQYF. As DNA, the CDR3 is TGTGCCAGCAATAAGACAGGGTCCCGTAAGCAGTACTTC.